These 8 T cell receptor beta chains originate from one sample sequenced in a study of cytomegalovirus exposure and HLA in healthy donors. Using immunoSEQ multiplex PCR, the repertoire was profiled, and TCRdb retains in-frame clones only, with some absent. The sample contains about 110,000 clones, approximately 86% of which appear only once. The specimen sequenced was PBMCs. These receptors were collected from a woman aged 18-29 years in good health and CMV-seronegative.

V gene TRBV4-2 combines with J gene TRBJ2-5; TRBD2 aligns across 14 bases. Germline lookup yields CDR1 LGHNA and CDR2 YNFKEQ. The V gene end was trimmed by 4 bases and the J gene end by 2 bases; junction bases not matched to a gene: 6. The CDR3 runs 17 residues. As DNA, the CDR3 is TGTGCCAGCAGCCTCGGGACTAGCGGGGGAGTACAAGAGACCCAGTACTTC. Protein: CASSLGTSGGVQETQYF.

This chain uses TRBV6-1 with TRBJ2-3; possible D gene TRBD2, 5 bases. The CDR3 is made up of 13 amino acids. Trimming took off 5 bases at V and 4 bases at J, with 10 bases between the two ends. Germline lookup yields CDR1 MNHNS and CDR2 SASEGT. The DNA of the CDR3 is TGTGCCAGCAGTCGGGCGGGCGCAGATACGCAGTATTTT. Translation gives CASSRAGADTQYF.

V gene TRBV29-1 combines with J gene TRBJ1-1; 7 bases match TRBD1. The CDR3 runs 13 residues. V shed 5 bases, J shed 4 bases, and the junction held 7 bases outside the gene matches. Germline CDR1 SQVTM, CDR2 ANQGSEA. The chain's CDR3 is CSVTGEESTEAFF. CDR3 DNA sequence: TGCAGCGTTACAGGGGAGGAGTCCACTGAAGCTTTCTTT.

This clone was detected only once. The rearrangement joins TRBV6-1 to TRBJ2-7, with D hard to call. The CDR3 totals 15 residues. Trimming took off 7 bases at V and 1 base at J, with 17 bases between the two ends. The V gene's germline CDR1 is MNHNS and CDR2 SASEGT. The CDR3 sequence is CASMTSGRYSYEQYF. The CDR3 DNA reads TGTGCCAGCATGACGTCTGGGCGTTATTCCTACGAGCAGTACTTC.

V is TRBV5-4 and J is TRBJ2-2, with a weak D call TRBD2 (5 bases). V lost 2 bases, J lost 1 base, and 12 bases lay in between. Germline V lookup: CDR1 SGHNT, CDR2 YYREEE (reference sequence). The CDR3 is made up of 16 amino acids. CDR3 DNA sequence: TGTGCCAGCAGCTTCGGGAAAGGGATGAACACCGGGGAGCTGTTTTTT. This gives the protein CASSFGKGMNTGELFF.

V gene TRBV5-6 combines with J gene TRBJ1-3, with 7 bases aligning to TRBD1. The CDR3 length is 16 residues. The germline CDR1 and CDR2 sequences are SGHDT and YYEEEE. V trimming: 0 bases; J trimming: 0 bases; junction bases outside the gene matches: 3. CDR3 in DNA: TGTGCCAGCAGCTTGGATGGGACAGCCTCTGGAAACACCATATATTTT. The encoded protein is CASSLDGTASGNTIYF. Filled out from reference TRBV5-6 and TRBJ1-3, the complete variable domain reads DAGVTQSPTHLIKTRGQQVTLRCSPKSGHDTVSWYQQALGQGPQFIFQYYEEEERQRGNFPDRFSGHQFPNYSSELNVNALLLGDSALYLCASSLDGTASGNTIYFGEGSWLTVV.

This chain joins TRBV5-4 and TRBJ2-5, with TRBD2 matching 7 bases. Germline-derived CDR1 and CDR2 are SGHNT and YYREEE (reference sequence). The junction had 17 bases not matched to a gene; V was cut back by 4 bases and J by 5 bases. The CDR3 runs to 17 residues. CDR3 bases: TGTGCCAGCAGCCCAGGACGGGGACTACACAATCTCGAGACCCAGTACTTC. Its translation is CASSPGRGLHNLETQYF.

The rearrangement links TRBV7-6 to TRBJ2-4; the match to TRBD1 covers 7 bases. Germline V gene sequence: CDR1 SGHVS, CDR2 FNYEAQ. V gave up 10 bases and J gave up 3 bases; unmatched junction bases: 12. The CDR3 extends over 15 amino acids. The CDR3 sequence is CANKGTAGFKNIQYF. CDR3 nucleotides: TGTGCCAATAAGGGGACAGCCGGATTCAAAAACATTCAGTACTTC.